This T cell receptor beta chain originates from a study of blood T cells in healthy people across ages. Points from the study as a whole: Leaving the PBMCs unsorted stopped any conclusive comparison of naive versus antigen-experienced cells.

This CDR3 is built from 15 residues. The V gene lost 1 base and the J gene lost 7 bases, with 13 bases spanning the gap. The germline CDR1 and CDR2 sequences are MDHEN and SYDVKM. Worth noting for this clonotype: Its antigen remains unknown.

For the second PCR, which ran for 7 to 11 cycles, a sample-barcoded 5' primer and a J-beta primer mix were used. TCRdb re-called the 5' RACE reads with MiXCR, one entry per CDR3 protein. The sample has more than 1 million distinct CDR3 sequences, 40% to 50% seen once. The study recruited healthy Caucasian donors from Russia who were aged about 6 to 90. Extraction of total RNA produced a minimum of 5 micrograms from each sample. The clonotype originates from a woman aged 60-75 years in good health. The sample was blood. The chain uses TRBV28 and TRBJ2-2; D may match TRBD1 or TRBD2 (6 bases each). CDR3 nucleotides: TGTGCCAGCAGTTTATCCCGGGGGCCCGTCGGGGAGCTGTTTTTT. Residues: CASSLSRGPVGELFF.